One and the same sample provided the 32 T cell receptor beta chains below, sequenced in a study of cytomegalovirus exposure and HLA in healthy donors. 60 Vbeta and 13 Jbeta primers were used in PCR. TCRdb's copy holds only in-frame clones and misses some; the assay was immunoSEQ multiplex PCR. Here the sample spans roughly 120,000 clones, approximately 81% being singletons. The sequencing sample was made of PBMCs. These receptors were obtained from a man aged 25 to 40 in good health and CMV-seropositive.

V gene TRBV5-6 combines with J gene TRBJ1-1; a possible D gene is TRBD1 (6 bases). This CDR3 is 15 amino acids long. V was trimmed by 1 base and J by 5 bases, leaving 15 bases between them. The germline gives CDR1 SGHDT, CDR2 YYEEEE. The CDR3 DNA follows: TGTGCCAGCAGCTTGACCGGGACAATGGGGACTGAAGCTTTCTTT. Protein: CASSLTGTMGTEAFF.

V usage is TRBV7-2 and J usage is TRBJ2-7, with 9 positions matching TRBD1. The CDR3 contains 13 residues. V was pared by 6 bases and J by 7 bases, with 7 bases of the junction left unmatched. The germline V gene has CDR1 SGHTA and CDR2 FQGNSA. In DNA, the CDR3 is TGTGCCAGCAGACTACCCGGACAGGGGGAGCAGTACTTC. It encodes CASRLPGQGEQYF.

The chain uses TRBV4-3 and TRBJ1-2, with 7 bases that match TRBD1. Germline assignment: CDR1 LGHNA and CDR2 YSLEER. The J segment lost 3 bases and the V segment lost 0 bases, leaving 4 bases of the junction unmatched. The CDR3 is made up of 15 amino acids. As DNA, the CDR3 is TGCGCCAGCAGCCAAGATTCCGGACAGGACTATGGCTACACCTTC. Residues: CASSQDSGQDYGYTF.

This clone appeared a single time. V and J are TRBV4-3 and TRBJ1-4; 7 bases align to TRBD1. The V segment lost 5 bases and the J segment 3 bases; nucleotides outside the gene matches: 9. This CDR3 is built from 16 residues. The V gene's germline CDR1 is LGHNA and CDR2 YSLEER. The CDR3 loop is CASSGLSGGANEKLFF. CDR3 DNA sequence: TGCGCCAGCAGCGGACTTTCAGGGGGAGCTAATGAAAAACTGTTTTTT.

V and J are TRBV9 and TRBJ1-2, with 9 bases aligning to TRBD1. The CDR3 runs 20 residues. CDR1 and CDR2 from the germline V gene are SGDLS and YYNGEE. V was clipped by 4 bases and J by 6 bases; unmatched bases: 25. In nucleotides, the CDR3 is TGTGCCAGCAGCCCACGGACAGGGGATTTTGGGTCTCAAAAGCAGGATGGCTACACCTTC. Translated: CASSPRTGDFGSQKQDGYTF. Complete variable domain (other parts from reference TRBV9 and TRBJ1-2): DSGVTQTPKHLITATGQRVTLRCSPRSGDLSVYWYQQSLDQGLQFLIQYYNGEERAKGNILERFSAQQFPDLHSELNLSSLELGDSALYFCASSPRTGDFGSQKQDGYTFGSGTRLTVV.

V gene TRBV5-1 combines with J gene TRBJ1-1; a possible D gene is TRBD1 (6 bases). Germline V gene sequence: CDR1 SGHRS, CDR2 YFSETQ. Deletions cut 0 bases from V and 4 bases from J, with 13 bases between. There are 15 residues in the CDR3. The CDR3 here is CASSLARPRGTEAFF. In nucleotides, the CDR3 is TGCGCCAGCAGCTTGGCGAGGCCCAGGGGCACTGAAGCTTTCTTT. The full variable domain, with the rest looked up from reference TRBV5-1 and TRBJ1-1, is KAGVTQTPRYLIKTRGQQVTLSCSPISGHRSVSWYQQTPGQGLQFLFEYFSETQRNKGNFPGRFSGRQFSNSRSEMNVSTLELGDSALYLCASSLARPRGTEAFFGQGTRLTVV.

This sequence joins TRBV6-6 and TRBJ1-1, with D maybe TRBD1 (5 bases). The CDR3 sequence is 14 residues long. Germline CDR1 reads MNHNY; CDR2 reads SVGAGI (reference sequence). V was clipped by 5 bases and J by 5 bases, with 15 bases between them. CDR3 sequence: CASSRSGRGTEAFF. CDR3 coding DNA: TGTGCCAGCAGTCGTTCGGGCCGGGGGACTGAAGCTTTCTTT.

CDR3 loop: CASSSQSGGWQPQHF. The CDR3 nucleotides are TGTGCCAGTAGTTCGCAGTCAGGGGGCTGGCAGCCCCAGCATTTT. V is TRBV19 and J is TRBJ1-5, with TRBD1 matching over 8 bases. This CDR3 comprises 15 residues. CDR1 and CDR2 from the germline V gene are LNHDA and SQIVND (reference sequence). V lost 5 bases to trimming and J lost 7 bases; unmatched junction nucleotides: 10. The whole variable domain, filled in from reference TRBV19 and TRBJ1-5, reads DGGITQSPKYLFRKEGQNVTLSCEQNLNHDAMYWYRQDPGQGLRLIYYSQIVNDFQKGDIAEGYSVSREKKESFPLTVTSAQKNPTAFYLCASSSQSGGWQPQHFGDGTRLSIL.

Regarding this clone: An end of the junction does not agree with germline; a read error may underlie this. The rearrangement uses TRBV13 and TRBJ1-3; 8 bases map to TRBD1. The CDR3 sequence is 15 residues long. Germline lookup yields CDR1 PRHDT and CDR2 FYEKMQ (reference sequence). The CDR3 sequence is CASSIGTGSGNTIYF. CDR3 sequence (DNA): TGTGCCAGCAGCATAGGGACAGGCTCTGGAAACACCATATATTTT.

CDR3 in amino acids: CASSATFSPLHF. The CDR3 nucleotides are TGTGCCAGCAGCGCGACATTTTCACCCCTCCACTTT. This chain links TRBV7-2 with TRBJ1-6; D is ambiguous. The germline V and J ends were trimmed by 5 bases and 9 bases, with 8 bases remaining between them. This CDR3 is 12 amino acids long. The germline V gene encodes CDR1 SGHTA and CDR2 FQGNSA.

A word on this clone: At one boundary the junction diverges from the germline segment, which might be a read error. This sequence joins TRBV4-2 and TRBJ2-6; 10 bases are a match to TRBD1. Germline-derived CDR1 and CDR2 are LGHNA and YNFKEQ. CDR3 length equals 17 residues. The CDR3 region has the DNA TGTGCCAGCAGCCCTAGACAGGGGGCTGCTGGGGCCAACGGCCTGACTTTC. Protein sequence: CASSPRQGAAGANGLTF.

The rearrangement uses TRBV19 and TRBJ1-6, with D possibly being TRBD1 (6 bases). The CDR3 runs 16 residues. Germline CDR1 and CDR2: LNHDA and SQIVND (reference sequence). V lost 6 bases to trimming and J lost 10 bases, with 22 bases between them. This CDR3 reads CASSLKGSRGRSPLHF. CDR3 bases: TGTGCCAGTAGCCTCAAGGGGTCCAGGGGTAGGTCACCCCTCCACTTT.

V and J are TRBV19 and TRBJ1-1, with no clear D. V gave up 4 bases and J gave up 7 bases, with 7 bases separating them. The CDR3 has 11 amino acids. From germline, CDR1 is LNHDA and CDR2 SQIVND (reference sequence). As DNA, the CDR3 is TGTGCCAGTAGTAGCGGGAGTGAAGCTTTCTTT. It specifies CASSSGSEAFF.

The chain's CDR3 is CASSGLRDTEAFF. CDR3 nucleotide sequence: TGTGCCAGCAGTGGACTACGGGACACTGAAGCTTTCTTT. The J gene is TRBJ1-1, the V gene TRBV6-4; D is undetermined. In germline, CDR1 is MRHNA, CDR2 SNTAGT. V lost 4 bases and J lost 3, with 9 bases in between. The length of the CDR3 is 13 residues.

CDR3 residues: CASSPLIYGYTF. CDR3 in DNA: TGTGCCAGCAGCCCCCTAATCTATGGCTACACCTTC. The chain links TRBV2 to TRBJ1-2; no clear D. Germline CDR1 SNHLY, CDR2 FYNNEI. This CDR3 contains 12 residues. V gave up 6 bases and J gave up 4 bases, with 9 bases separating them.

This clone was detected once. V gene TRBV28 combines with J gene TRBJ2-3; D unclear. The CDR3 loop spans 12 amino acids. Germline CDR1 reads MDHEN; CDR2 reads SYDVKM. The germline V and J ends were trimmed by 4 bases and 4 bases, with 6 bases remaining between them. The chain's CDR3 is CASSSFPDTQYF. Written as DNA, the CDR3 is TGTGCCAGCAGTTCCTTTCCAGATACGCAGTATTTT.

The J gene is TRBJ2-1, the V gene TRBV27; TRBD1 matches 8 bases. J gave up 6 bases and V 6 bases, and 22 bases lay outside the gene matches. The CDR3 extends over 19 amino acids. CDR1 is MNHEY and CDR2 is SMNVEV in the germline V gene (reference sequence). The CDR3 spells CASSRTGSSWEVRGNEQFF. As DNA, the CDR3 is TGTGCCAGCAGCCGGACAGGGTCTTCGTGGGAGGTCAGGGGCAATGAGCAGTTCTTC.

V gene TRBV19 combines with J gene TRBJ1-4; TRBD1 might be the D (6 bases). This CDR3 is built from 14 residues. Per germline, CDR1 LNHDA and CDR2 SQIVND (reference sequence). V dropped 4 bases and J dropped 0 bases, with 6 bases sitting between them. CDR3 amino acids: CASSNRATNEKLFF. The CDR3 DNA is TGTGCCAGTAGTAACAGGGCAACTAATGAAAAACTGTTTTTT.

This sequence joins TRBV7-2 and TRBJ2-2; 11 bases fit TRBD2. V dropped 1 base and J dropped 5; count of bases not matched to a gene: 0. This CDR3 is 15 amino acids long. Germline CDR1 is SGHTA and CDR2 is FQGNSA. As DNA, the CDR3 is TGTGCCAGCAGCTTAGGACTAGCGGGGACCGGGGAGCTGTTTTTT. Protein product: CASSLGLAGTGELFF.

V usage is TRBV9 and J usage is TRBJ2-5; 8 nucleotides match TRBD1. The end of the DNA is better explained by TRBJ2-7, so the J call may be wrong. The germline CDR1 and CDR2 sequences are SGDLS and YYNGEE. CDR3 length: 14 amino acids. The CDR3 reads CASSPNNRGDEQYF. The CDR3 nucleotides are TGTGCCAGCAGCCCAAATAACAGGGGGGACGAGCAGTACTTC.

This clone was counted once. The gene calls are TRBV29-1 and TRBJ1-1, with 8 bases identical to TRBD1. Germline values: CDR1 SQVTM, CDR2 ANQGSEA. The CDR3 consists of 12 residues. V was pared by 7 bases and J by 11 bases, with 12 bases of the junction left unmatched. The CDR3 nucleotides read TGCAGCGCTCGTTCAGGGGGCCAGGGGGCTTTCTTT. The encoded protein is CSARSGGQGAFF.

The chain couples TRBV7-2 to TRBJ2-3; 7 positions agree with TRBD2. Germline loops: CDR1 SGHTA, CDR2 FQGNSA. This CDR3 has 15 amino acids. With V trimmed by 1 base and J by 4 bases, 5 bases remained unmatched. The CDR3 is CASSLGREWADTQYF. In DNA form, the CDR3 reads TGTGCCAGCAGCTTAGGGCGGGAGTGGGCAGATACGCAGTATTTT.

The chain recombines TRBV5-1 with TRBJ1-1; D might be TRBD1 (5 bases). Germline V gives CDR1 SGHRS, CDR2 YFSETQ. The CDR3 covers 14 residues. The germline V and J ends were trimmed by 1 base and 3 bases, with 10 bases remaining between them. The CDR3 sequence is CASSLKGKDTEAFF. The DNA of the CDR3 is TGCGCCAGCAGCTTGAAGGGGAAAGACACTGAAGCTTTCTTT.

V usage is TRBV9 and J usage is TRBJ1-2; 12 bases fit TRBD1. V was pared by 4 bases and J by 6 bases, with 10 bases of the junction left unmatched. The CDR3 extends over 16 amino acids. The germline V gene encodes CDR1 SGDLS and CDR2 YYNGEE. The CDR3 coding sequence is TGTGCCAGCAGCCCCATCGGGACAGGGGGCGCGGATGGCTACACCTTC. This gives the protein CASSPIGTGGADGYTF.

The chain combines TRBV4-3 with TRBJ1-4, with 7 nucleotides matching TRBD1. The CDR3 length is 15 residues. The ends lost 2 bases at V and 4 bases at J; junction bases unmatched: 4. Germline V gives CDR1 LGHNA, CDR2 YSLEER. This chain's CDR3 is CASSQLGQNNEKLFF. The CDR3 DNA reads TGCGCCAGCAGCCAACTGGGACAGAATAATGAAAAACTGTTTTTT.

This clone was recorded a few times. The chain combines TRBV5-5 with TRBJ1-2; 7 positions match TRBD1. This CDR3 contains 14 residues. V was clipped by 4 bases and J by 1 base; unmatched bases: 4. Germline V lookup: CDR1 SGHKS, CDR2 YYEKEE (reference sequence). The CDR3 here is CASSRTGNNYGYTF. The CDR3 nucleotides are TGTGCCAGCAGCCGGACAGGAAATAACTATGGCTACACCTTC.

The V and J genes are TRBV9 and TRBJ1-5; D is undetermined. Germline V gives CDR1 SGDLS, CDR2 YYNGEE. CDR3 length: 14 residues. Trimming took off 4 bases at V and 2 bases at J, with 10 bases between the two ends. The CDR3 loop is CASSPGRRNQPQHF. The CDR3 DNA is TGTGCCAGCAGCCCGGGAAGGCGCAATCAGCCCCAGCATTTT.

This clone was counted once. The chain employs TRBV7-2 and TRBJ2-7; D possibly corresponds to TRBD2 (6 bases). The germline gives CDR1 SGHTA, CDR2 FQGNSA. The V end was cut by 4 bases, the J end by 2 bases, with 15 bases between. The CDR3 consists of 15 residues. As DNA, the CDR3 is TGTGCCAGCAGCTCATCCGGGACTTCTCCCTACGAGCAGTACTTC. Encoded protein: CASSSSGTSPYEQYF.

V is TRBV4-1 and J is TRBJ2-7, with 7 bases that match TRBD2. The CDR3 runs to 15 residues. CDR1 is MGHRA, CDR2 YSYEKL, per germline. V was clipped by 0 bases and J by 4 bases; unmatched bases: 6. The CDR3 bases are TGCGCCAGCAGCCAAGAATGGCGGGAGAGGTACGAGCAGTACTTC. Protein sequence: CASSQEWRERYEQYF.

The V and J genes are TRBV11-3 and TRBJ2-7; possible D gene TRBD1, 6 bases. The V and J ends lost 2 bases and 1 base respectively, with 18 bases between them. CDR1 is SGHNT and CDR2 is YENEEA in the germline V gene. The CDR3 is made up of 17 amino acids. The CDR3 DNA sequence: TGTGCCAGCAGCTTATCCCCCGGGACACCTAAGTCCTACGAGCAGTACTTC. Protein: CASSLSPGTPKSYEQYF.

The chain has TRBV30 and TRBJ1-5; 9 nucleotides align to TRBD1. The V segment lost 3 bases and the J segment 3 bases; nucleotides outside the gene matches: 18. CDR1 and CDR2 (germline): GTSNPN, SVGIG (reference sequence). The CDR3 is 19 residues long. The CDR3 loop is CAWRDGRIGTGKINQPQHF. The DNA for the CDR3 is TGTGCCTGGAGAGACGGACGGATTGGGACAGGGAAAATCAATCAGCCCCAGCATTTT.

The chain has TRBV9 and TRBJ2-1; 8 nucleotides line up with TRBD1. V dropped 5 bases and J dropped 5; count of bases not matched to a gene: 3. The CDR3 runs to 13 residues. CDR1 SGDLS and CDR2 YYNGEE come from the germline V gene. The CDR3, as DNA: TGTGCCAGCAGGAAGACAGGGGACAATGAGCAGTTCTTC. Protein: CASRKTGDNEQFF.